This T cell receptor (beta chain) came from a study of spatial heterogeneity in lung cancer. Study-wide findings and caveats: Follow-up blood showed ubiquitous expanded tumor TCRs less than blood at resection did.

Regarding time point: sample taken at primary tumor resection. Unsorted tumor, nontumor lung tissue or cryopreserved PBMC supplied the whole RNA. TCRdb used MiXCR to reprocess the 5' RACE reads, holding one entry per CDR3 protein. This table has approximately 90,000 distinct CDR3 sequences, 7.5% to 10% appearing once. Trimming took 5 bases from V and 7 from J, leaving 12 bases between them. CDR1 is SGHTA and CDR2 is FQGNSA in the germline V gene. This CDR3 comprises 13 residues. This clonotype was counted many times. Its antigen is as yet unknown. This receptor was identified in a male donor with early-stage non-small cell lung cancer. The chain couples TRBV7-2 to TRBJ1-5; D unclear. The sequencing here drew on PBMCs, taken at surgery. Here the CDR3 reads CASSPVGGQPQHF. The CDR3 coding sequence is TGTGCCAGCAGCCCCGTAGGAGGGCAGCCCCAGCATTTT.